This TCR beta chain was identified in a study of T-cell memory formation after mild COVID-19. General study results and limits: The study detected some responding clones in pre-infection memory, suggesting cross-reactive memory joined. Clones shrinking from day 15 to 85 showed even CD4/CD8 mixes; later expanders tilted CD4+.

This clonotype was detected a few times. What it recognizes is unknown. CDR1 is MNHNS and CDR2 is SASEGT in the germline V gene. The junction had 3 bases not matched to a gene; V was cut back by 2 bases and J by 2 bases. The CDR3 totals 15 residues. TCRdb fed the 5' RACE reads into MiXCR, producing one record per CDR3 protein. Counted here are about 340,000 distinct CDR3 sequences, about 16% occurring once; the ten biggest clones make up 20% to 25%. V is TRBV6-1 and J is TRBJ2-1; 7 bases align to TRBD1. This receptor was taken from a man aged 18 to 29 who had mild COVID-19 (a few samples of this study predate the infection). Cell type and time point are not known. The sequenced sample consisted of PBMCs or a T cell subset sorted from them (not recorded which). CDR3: CASSERQGPYNEQFF. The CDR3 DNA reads TGTGCCAGCAGTGAAAGACAGGGCCCCTACAATGAGCAGTTCTTC.